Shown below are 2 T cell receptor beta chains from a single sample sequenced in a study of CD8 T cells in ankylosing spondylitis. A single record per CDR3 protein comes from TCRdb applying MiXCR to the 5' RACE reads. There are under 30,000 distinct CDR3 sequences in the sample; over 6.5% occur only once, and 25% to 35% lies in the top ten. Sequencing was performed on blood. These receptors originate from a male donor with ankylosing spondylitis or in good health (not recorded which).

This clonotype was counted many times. The CDR3 here is CASSGELYNEQFF. The CDR3 DNA is TGTGCCAGCAGCGGGGAGCTGTACAATGAGCAGTTCTTC. The rearrangement joins TRBV2 to TRBJ2-1, with D maybe TRBD2 (5 bases). The V gene's germline CDR1 is SNHLY and CDR2 FYNNEI. There are 13 residues in the CDR3. V lost 6 bases and J 4 bases, leaving 10 bases between the germline ends.

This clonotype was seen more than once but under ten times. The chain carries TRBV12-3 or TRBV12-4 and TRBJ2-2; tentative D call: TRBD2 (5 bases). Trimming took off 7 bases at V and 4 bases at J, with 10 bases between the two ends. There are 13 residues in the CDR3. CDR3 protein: CASNPGSTGELFF. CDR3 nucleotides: TGTGCCAGCAATCCGGGGTCCACCGGGGAGCTGTTTTTT.